Here is one T cell receptor (beta chain) with its context. Germline V gene sequence: CDR1 SGHRS, CDR2 YFSETQ. There are 14 residues in the CDR3. Both 60 Vbeta primers and 13 Jbeta primers went into the PCR. Assay used: immunoSEQ multiplex PCR; TCRdb lists only in-frame clones, some missing. This table holds about 120,000 clones, 76% found once. This sample is part of a study of cytomegalovirus exposure and HLA in healthy donors. The genes are TRBV5-1 and TRBJ2-5, with D possibly being TRBD1 (6 bases). The DNA end favors TRBJ2-7, so the J call may be wrong. The material sequenced was PBMCs. This TCR was sampled from a woman aged 40 to 49 in good health and CMV-seropositive. The CDR3: CASSQRTVPYEQYF. The CDR3 DNA reads as TGCGCCAGCAGCCAAAGGACAGTTCCCTACGAGCAGTACTTC.